This TCR beta chain was identified in a study of cytomegalovirus exposure and HLA in healthy donors. At sampling all donors were nominally healthy, likely with unrecorded immune exposures. The PCR was carried out with 60 Vbeta primers and 13 Jbeta primers. TCRdb keeps only in-frame clones here, not all; method: immunoSEQ multiplex PCR. Recorded for this sample: around 140,000 clones. This CDR3 contains 14 residues. Germline V gene sequence: CDR1 SGHRS, CDR2 YFSETQ. V was clipped by 4 bases and J by 4 bases, with 14 bases between them. Overall study findings and caveats: A later analysis linked a missense DCLRE1C variant to TCR beta V- and J-gene trimming.

With respect to this clone: Its antigen is not identified.

Material: PBMCs. The TCR sequence derives from a woman under 30 in good health and CMV-seronegative. The V call is TRBV5-1, the J call TRBJ1-1; the D gene is possibly TRBD1 (5 bases). CDR3 amino acids: CASSLDSLGTEAFF. DNA of the CDR3: TGCGCCAGCAGCCTCGACAGTCTAGGCACTGAAGCTTTCTTT. Full variable domain (rest looked up from reference TRBV5-1 and TRBJ1-1): KAGVTQTPRYLIKTRGQQVTLSCSPISGHRSVSWYQQTPGQGLQFLFEYFSETQRNKGNFPGRFSGRQFSNSRSEMNVSTLELGDSALYLCASSLDSLGTEAFFGQGTRLTVV.